This entry lists 28 T cell receptor beta chains sequenced from one sample in a study of blood T cells in healthy people across ages. It was with a sample-barcoded 5' primer and a J-beta primer mix that a second PCR of roughly 7 to 12 cycles was run. TCRdb re-called the 5' RACE reads through MiXCR, storing one row per CDR3 protein. The repertoire holds approximately 600,000 distinct CDR3 sequences, with under 70% as singletons. Source material: blood. These receptors all stem from a man aged 60 to 75 in good health.

The CDR3: CASSEQPGAAKNIQYF. The CDR3 DNA reads as TGTGCCAGCAGTGAACAACCGGGGGCAGCCAAAAACATTCAGTACTTC. The gene calls are TRBV6-1 and TRBJ2-4; TRBD1 or TRBD2 may be the D gene (6 bases each). CDR3 length equals 16 residues. Germline loops: CDR1 MNHNS, CDR2 SASEGT. V was cut by 2 bases and J by 0 bases, with 11 bases left in between.

This clonotype was counted between two and nine times. V is TRBV4-2 and J is TRBJ2-1; D might be TRBD2 (6 bases). The germline gives CDR1 LGHNA, CDR2 YNFKEQ. V was clipped by 3 bases and J by 9 bases, with 15 bases between them. The CDR3 sequence is 14 residues long. This CDR3 is CASSHPERRGEQFF. The CDR3 bases are TGTGCCAGCAGCCACCCCGAAAGGCGGGGTGAGCAGTTCTTC.

The chain couples TRBV20-1 to TRBJ1-2, with 8 bases that match TRBD1. Germline trimming cut 6 bases from V and 2 bases from J; bases unmatched to any gene: 8. Germline assignment: CDR1 DFQATT and CDR2 SNEGSKA (reference sequence). CDR3 length equals 14 residues. CDR3 coding DNA: TGCAGTGCGGCGGGGACAGGACTGAACTATGGCTACACCTTC. Its translation is CSAAGTGLNYGYTF.

The chain employs TRBV5-1 and TRBJ2-5; 7 bases match TRBD1. The junction had 13 bases not matched to a gene; V was cut back by 6 bases and J by 11 bases. Germline CDR1 and CDR2: SGHRS and YFSETQ. This CDR3 has 13 amino acids. The DNA of the CDR3 is TGCGCCAGCAACAGGGGTGCCGACAATGAGCAGTACTTC. It is translated as CASNRGADNEQYF.

Turning to this clonotype: A read error is possible here, since a much larger clone lies one base away. The rearrangement joins TRBV5-4 to TRBJ1-1; 10 bases line up with TRBD1. The CDR3 length is 15 residues. CDR1 is SGHNT, CDR2 YYREEE, per germline (reference sequence). The CDR3 nucleotides read TGTCCCAGCAGCTTGGGACAGGGGATGAACACTGAAGCTTTCTTT. It specifies CPSSLGQGMNTEAFF.

The chain's CDR3 is CASSPIRGVDQETQYF. As DNA, the CDR3 is TGTGCCAGCAGTCCGATACGGGGGGTCGACCAAGAGACCCAGTACTTC. This rearrangement joins TRBV25-1 to TRBJ2-5; 7 bases line up with TRBD2. This CDR3 has 16 amino acids. Germline V gene sequence: CDR1 MGHDK, CDR2 SYGVNS. V dropped 5 bases and J dropped 0; count of bases not matched to a gene: 9.

V usage is TRBV20-1 and J usage is TRBJ2-1, with TRBD2 matching 10 bases. The CDR3 spans 15 residues. The trim removed 1 base at V and 9 bases at J, leaving 9 bases unmatched. Germline CDR1 and CDR2: DFQATT and SNEGSKA (reference sequence). The DNA for the CDR3 is TGCAGTGCTAGAGTCCAGCGGGGGGGCCGGAGTGAGCAGTTCTTC. This codes for CSARVQRGGRSEQFF.

The rearrangement joins TRBV6-2 or TRBV6-3 to TRBJ2-2, with D unclear. CDR1 MNHEY and CDR2 SVGEGT come from the germline V gene. Trimming left V 6 bases short and J 8 bases short, with 19 bases between. The CDR3 covers 15 residues. CDR3 amino acids: CASSTTGFSLGELFF. For the CDR3, the DNA is TGTGCCAGCAGCACAACCGGGTTCTCACTTGGGGAGCTGTTTTTT.

This clonotype came up once. The chain uses TRBV6-6 and TRBJ2-7; tentatively, D is TRBD1 (6 bases). The length of the CDR3 is 13 residues. Germline V gives CDR1 MNHNY, CDR2 SVGAGI (reference sequence). V was pared by 2 bases and J by 5 bases, with 10 bases between. The DNA for the CDR3 is TGTGCCAGCAGTTACGACAGGACCCACGAGCAGTACTTC. This translates into CASSYDRTHEQYF.

The genes are TRBV20-1 and TRBJ2-1; D is ambiguous. V lost 6 bases and J 0 bases, leaving 21 bases between the germline ends. CDR3 length: 17 residues. CDR1 is DFQATT, CDR2 SNEGSKA, per germline (reference sequence). This CDR3 reads CSAEPFQARSSYNEQFF. The CDR3, as DNA: TGCAGTGCCGAGCCATTCCAGGCTCGGAGCTCCTACAATGAGCAGTTCTTC.

V is TRBV29-1 and J is TRBJ1-2; TRBD1 agrees at 7 bases. The CDR3 has 16 amino acids. V was clipped by 1 base and J by 8 bases; unmatched bases: 16. CDR1 and CDR2 (germline): SQVTM, ANQGSEA. CDR3 protein: CSVEGRGRGPLYGYTF. The CDR3 nucleotides are TGCAGCGTTGAAGGACGAGGGAGGGGGCCATTATACGGCTACACCTTC.

In regard to this clonotype: Mismatch with germline at one junction end may stem from a read error. The chain links TRBV6-4 to TRBJ2-3, with 10 bases aligning to TRBD1. The CDR3 sequence is 22 residues long. Germline CDR1 is MRHNA and CDR2 is SNTAGT. CDR3 in DNA: TGTACCAGCAGTACTCGAAATAGGGGGGACAGGGGTTCATCACGGGATCGGGATACGCAGTATTTT. This sequence encodes CTSSTRNRGDRGSSRDRDTQYF.

The chain links TRBV10-3 to TRBJ2-1; 14 bases are a match to TRBD2. CDR1 and CDR2 from the germline V gene are ENHRY and SYGVKD. The CDR3 runs 16 residues. Germline trimming cut 5 bases from V and 3 bases from J; bases unmatched to any gene: 3. CDR3 DNA sequence: TGTGCCATCAGTCGACTAGCGGGGGGGCTCTACAATGAGCAGTTCTTC. Protein: CAISRLAGGLYNEQFF.

This chain connects TRBV20-1 to TRBJ1-2; possible D gene TRBD1, 5 bases. Germline V CDR1 and CDR2: DFQATT, SNEGSKA (reference sequence). V gave up 1 base and J gave up 2 bases, with 8 bases separating them. This CDR3 is 13 amino acids long. Here the CDR3 reads CSARAPGNYGYTF. The CDR3 DNA is TGCAGTGCTAGAGCCCCAGGGAACTATGGCTACACCTTC.

V usage is TRBV7-9 and J usage is TRBJ2-3; D is ambiguous. CDR1 and CDR2 (germline): SEHNR, FQNEAQ (reference sequence). Trimming stripped 4 bases from V and 2 bases from J, with 7 bases between. The CDR3 totals 13 residues. CDR3 region: CASSSDTTDTQYF. The CDR3 nucleotides are TGTGCCAGCAGCTCCGACACCACAGATACGCAGTATTTT.

The chain is built from TRBV4-2 and TRBJ1-5; D gene unclear. V was shortened by 0 bases and J by 5 bases, with 11 bases between the two germline ends. Germline V gene lookup returns CDR1 LGHNA and CDR2 YNFKEQ. The CDR3 extends over 15 amino acids. Written as DNA, the CDR3 is TGTGCCAGCAGCCAAGACGCGGGGAACGATCAGCCCCAGCATTTT. Protein product: CASSQDAGNDQPQHF.

This chain joins TRBV20-1 and TRBJ2-1, with 8 bases identical to TRBD1. J lost 6 bases, V lost 3 bases, and 7 bases had no gene match. Looked up from germline, CDR1 is DFQATT and CDR2 is SNEGSKA (reference sequence). The CDR3 has 14 amino acids. The CDR3 DNA follows: TGCAGTGCTAGCATCCCAGGACAGGGCAATGAGCAGTTCTTC. Translation gives CSASIPGQGNEQFF.

The genes are TRBV11-2 and TRBJ2-5, with unresolved D. V lost 5 bases to trimming and J lost 1 base, with 11 bases between them. The CDR3 consists of 14 residues. The germline V gene has CDR1 SGHAT and CDR2 FQNNGV. This CDR3 is CASSLLASQETQYF. The CDR3, as DNA: TGTGCCAGCAGCCTTCTCGCTAGCCAAGAGACCCAGTACTTC.

V is TRBV5-1 and J is TRBJ2-7; D assignment may be TRBD1 or TRBD2 (5 bases each). Per germline, CDR1 SGHRS and CDR2 YFSETQ. Trimming took off 5 bases at V and 2 bases at J, with 11 bases between the two ends. This CDR3 spans 13 amino acids. The DNA for the CDR3 is TGCGCCAGCAGAGGGGTGGGACCCTACGAGCAGTACTTC. This translates into CASRGVGPYEQYF.

This chain uses TRBV11-2 with TRBJ2-1; D unresolved. V was clipped by 1 base and J by 5 bases, with 3 bases between them. This CDR3 spans 12 amino acids. Germline V gene data show CDR1 as SGHAT and CDR2 as FQNNGV. The CDR3 DNA reads TGTGCCAGCAGCTTAGTTAACAATGAGCAGTTCTTC. Translated: CASSLVNNEQFF.

V and J are TRBV7-2 and TRBJ1-2; the D is unclear. The ends were cut back, 1 base at V and 4 bases at J, with 10 bases in the middle. In germline, CDR1 is SGHTA, CDR2 FQGNSA. This CDR3 contains 14 residues. This CDR3 reads CASSLESQLYGYTF. In DNA form, the CDR3 reads TGTGCCAGCAGCTTAGAAAGTCAGCTCTATGGCTACACCTTC.

Of note for this clonotype: A much larger clone lies one base from this, so it may be a read error. The chain joins TRBV27 to TRBJ2-7; TRBD1 aligns across 9 bases. The germline V gene encodes CDR1 MNHEY and CDR2 SMNVEV (reference sequence). This CDR3 spans 15 amino acids. The trim removed 5 bases at V and 2 bases at J, leaving 7 bases unmatched. In nucleotides, the CDR3 is TGTGCCAGCAGTGCAGGACAGGGGTCCCCCTACGAGCAGTACTTC. It is translated as CASSAGQGSPYEQYF.

A remark on this clonotype: The junction departs from the called germline gene at one end, perhaps through a read error. The DNA for the CDR3 is TGTGCCAGCACCTCCGACGCCAGCTCCCACGAGCAGTACTTC. This sequence encodes CASTSDASSHEQYF. J is TRBJ2-7 and V is TRBV3-1; no clear D. The CDR3 covers 14 residues. From germline, CDR1 is LGHDT and CDR2 YNNKEL (reference sequence).

This clonotype was recorded a few times. CDR3 nucleotides: TGTGCCAGCAGAGCTACTACTAGTGGGGAGCTGTTTTTT. Translating it yields CASRATTSGELFF. The chain carries TRBV9 and TRBJ2-2; D perhaps matches TRBD2 (5 bases). The CDR3 runs 13 residues. V was trimmed by 5 bases and J by 8 bases, leaving 13 bases between them. Germline V gene data show CDR1 as SGDLS and CDR2 as YYNGEE.

V and J are TRBV12-3 or TRBV12-4 and TRBJ2-5, with 8 bases that match TRBD1. Losses at the gene ends were 5 bases for V and 3 bases for J; bases not matched to a gene: 2. The CDR3 runs to 13 residues. CDR3 sequence: CASSPGGKETQYF. The CDR3 DNA is TGTGCCAGCAGTCCAGGGGGCAAAGAGACCCAGTACTTC.

The rearrangement joins TRBV13 to TRBJ1-2; D not resolved. The V gene lost 5 bases and the J gene lost 1 base, with 11 bases spanning the gap. CDR3 length equals 14 residues. CDR1 and CDR2 from the germline V gene are PRHDT and FYEKMQ (reference sequence). Here the CDR3 DNA reads TGTGCCAGCAGCACGACCTGGGATAACTATGGCTACACCTTC. It translates to CASSTTWDNYGYTF.

The chain couples TRBV28 to TRBJ2-5; D remains unclear. The CDR3 totals 13 residues. Trimming stripped 4 bases from V and 7 bases from J, with 13 bases between. Germline lookup yields CDR1 MDHEN and CDR2 SYDVKM. The CDR3 loop reads CASSSRPSWTQYF. The CDR3 DNA reads TGTGCCAGCAGTTCCAGACCCTCCTGGACCCAGTACTTC.

The chain has TRBV29-1 and TRBJ1-2; the D gene is possibly TRBD1 (6 bases). CDR3 length: 15 amino acids. V shed 6 bases and J shed 0 bases, with 17 bases lying between them. CDR1 and CDR2 (germline): SQVTM, ANQGSEA. CDR3 nucleotides: TGCAGCGTAATGGTGGGGGCAACCCCTAACTATGGCTACACCTTC. Translated: CSVMVGATPNYGYTF.